This passage covers 32 T cell receptor beta chains from one sample sequenced in a study of neoadjuvant anti-PD-1 for oral cavity cancer. Time point described: after neoadjuvant nivolumab, at surgical resection. Method: immunoSEQ multiplex PCR; TCRdb's copy keeps in-frame clones and lacks some. The repertoire holds 65,000 to 70,000 clones, 85% to 90% seen once, with around 3% in the top ten. The sample consisted of PBMCs, taken after nivolumab (anti-PD-1) treatment. The receptors were gathered from a person between 35 and 79 years old with oral cavity squamous cell carcinoma.

The gene calls are TRBV5-5 and TRBJ2-5; D remains unclear. The CDR3 loop spans 13 amino acids. CDR1 and CDR2 from the germline V gene are SGHKS and YYEKEE (reference sequence). V dropped 1 base and J dropped 1 base, with 5 bases sitting between them. This chain's CDR3 is CASSLYSQETQYF. CDR3 DNA sequence: TGTGCCAGCAGCTTGTACAGCCAAGAGACCCAGTACTTC.

V and J are TRBV11-2 and TRBJ2-2; a possible D gene is TRBD2 (5 bases). Germline V lookup: CDR1 SGHAT, CDR2 FQNNGV. Trimming removed 4 bases at V and 6 bases at J, with 18 bases between. The CDR3 has 16 residues. CDR3 in amino acids: CASSYDGDQAAGELFF. The DNA for the CDR3 is TGTGCCAGCAGCTACGACGGGGATCAGGCGGCCGGGGAGCTGTTTTTT.

This rearrangement joins TRBV4-1 to TRBJ2-7; D gene unclear. The V gene lost 4 bases and the J gene lost 0 bases, with 13 bases spanning the gap. The CDR3 sequence is 15 residues long. Germline V gene data show CDR1 as MGHRA and CDR2 as YSYEKL. The CDR3 reads CASSRPTDSSYEQYF. The CDR3 nucleotides read TGCGCCAGCAGCCGCCCGACGGATAGCTCCTACGAGCAGTACTTC.

The V and J genes are TRBV21-1 and TRBJ2-7. TRBV21-1 is marked as a pseudogene. This CDR3 has 15 amino acids. CDR3 region: CASSKRKETPLGQYF. The CDR3 nucleotides read TGTGCCAGCAGCAAAAGGAAGGAAACTCCCCTCGGGCAGTACTTC.

V is TRBV7-2 and J is TRBJ1-1; possibly TRBD1 for D (5 bases). Trimming removed 5 bases at V and 0 bases at J, with 10 bases between. CDR3 length: 14 residues. Germline CDR1 SGHTA, CDR2 FQGNSA. The CDR3 is CASSPGRMNTEAFF. For the CDR3, the DNA is TGTGCCAGCAGCCCGGGACGGATGAACACTGAAGCTTTCTTT. The whole variable domain, remainder taken from reference TRBV7-2 and TRBJ1-1, is GAGVSQSPSNKVTEKGKDVELRCDPISGHTALYWYRQSLGQGLEFLIYFQGNSAPDKSGLPSDRFSAERTGGSVSTLTIQRTQQEDSAVYLCASSPGRMNTEAFFGQGTRLTVV.

The gene calls are TRBV7-6 and TRBJ2-7; 8 positions match TRBD2. This CDR3 contains 14 residues. The V gene's germline CDR1 is SGHVS and CDR2 FNYEAQ. After removal of 3 bases from V and 6 bases from J, the junction contained 7 bases not matched to a gene. The CDR3 region is CASSFGTSWVEQYF. Written as DNA, the CDR3 is TGTGCCAGCAGCTTCGGGACTAGTTGGGTCGAGCAGTACTTC.

The V call is TRBV6-5, the J call TRBJ2-1; 9 positions match TRBD2. V lost 7 bases and J lost 5; bases outside the gene matches: 9. This CDR3 region has 15 residues. CDR1 and CDR2 (germline): MNHEY, SVGAGI. The CDR3 sequence: CASNTKLAGNNEQFF. The CDR3 nucleotides are TGTGCCAGCAATACGAAGCTAGCGGGAAACAATGAGCAGTTCTTC.

The chain employs TRBV4-1 and TRBJ2-3; 8 bases align to TRBD2. CDR3 length equals 17 residues. Germline values: CDR1 MGHRA, CDR2 YSYEKL. J was trimmed by 5 bases and V by 0 bases; bases with no gene match: 10. This chain's CDR3 is CASSQDLVAGYGDTQYF. DNA of the CDR3: TGCGCCAGCAGCCAAGATCTTGTAGCGGGGTATGGAGATACGCAGTATTTT.

This clone was recorded only once. This rearrangement joins TRBV2 to TRBJ1-6; D might be TRBD1 (6 bases). V was trimmed by 7 bases and J by 5 bases, leaving 18 bases between them. The germline V gene encodes CDR1 SNHLY and CDR2 FYNNEI. The CDR3 runs 16 residues. The CDR3: CASTADSLTHNSPLHF. The CDR3 region has the DNA TGTGCCAGCACCGCGGACAGCCTCACACATAATTCACCCCTCCACTTT.

The rearrangement uses TRBV6-5 and TRBJ1-2; tentatively, D is TRBD1 (5 bases). Trimming removed 6 bases at V and 8 bases at J, with 13 bases between. Germline values: CDR1 MNHEY, CDR2 SVGAGI. The CDR3 sequence is 12 residues long. CDR3: CASSSPRGGYTF. The DNA of the CDR3 is TGTGCCAGCAGCTCCCCTCGGGGGGGCTACACCTTC.

The rearrangement joins TRBV5-1 to TRBJ1-2, with 9 bases identical to TRBD1. With 3 bases clipped from V and 4 bases from J, the junction kept 7 bases outside the gene matches. The germline CDR1 and CDR2 sequences are SGHRS and YFSETQ. This CDR3 is 15 amino acids long. CDR3 protein: CASSSGTGRSYGYTF. CDR3 sequence (DNA): TGCGCCAGCAGCTCCGGGACAGGGAGGTCCTATGGCTACACCTTC.

The chain links TRBV19 to TRBJ1-4, with a possible D match to TRBD1 (5 bases). The CDR3 is 14 residues long. Germline V CDR1 and CDR2: LNHDA, SQIVND (reference sequence). V shed 8 bases and J shed 3 bases, with 13 bases lying between them. DNA for the CDR3: TGTGCCAGTGGAGCAGGGACTTCTAATGAAAAACTGTTTTTT. Translated: CASGAGTSNEKLFF.

The chain has TRBV18 and TRBJ2-2, with a weak D call TRBD2 (6 bases). V lost 3 bases and J lost 3, with 11 bases in between. Germline assignment: CDR1 KGHSH and CDR2 LQKENI. The CDR3 is 15 residues long. CDR3 bases: TGTGCCAGCTCACCCCCTAGCGCAGACACCGGGGAGCTGTTTTTT. Translated, it gives CASSPPSADTGELFF.

This clone was counted a few times. This chain links TRBV9 with TRBJ1-4; 11 bases agree with TRBD1. The junction had 8 bases not matched to a gene; V was cut back by 3 bases and J by 7 bases. CDR1 SGDLS and CDR2 YYNGEE come from the germline V gene. This CDR3 has 16 residues. The DNA for the CDR3 is TGTGCCAGCAGCGGGAAAACCGGGACAGGGGGTGAAAAACTGTTTTTT. This translates into CASSGKTGTGGEKLFF. The full variable domain, its missing parts supplied by reference TRBV9 and TRBJ1-4, is DSGVTQTPKHLITATGQRVTLRCSPRSGDLSVYWYQQSLDQGLQFLIQYYNGEERAKGNILERFSAQQFPDLHSELNLSSLELGDSALYFCASSGKTGTGGEKLFFGSGTQLSVL.

The chain is built from TRBV27 and TRBJ2-7, with D possibly being TRBD2 (6 bases). Trimming removed 6 bases at V and 0 bases at J, with 15 bases between. Germline values: CDR1 MNHEY, CDR2 SMNVEV (reference sequence). The CDR3 has 15 amino acids. This chain's CDR3 is CASSPIADSSYEQYF. CDR3 DNA: TGTGCCAGCAGCCCAATAGCGGATTCCTCCTACGAGCAGTACTTC.

This chain connects TRBV11-1 to TRBJ2-3; D may be TRBD1 (6 bases). From germline, CDR1 is SGHAT and CDR2 FQDESV (reference sequence). V lost 5 bases and J 2 bases, leaving 14 bases between the germline ends. The CDR3 consists of 15 residues. The CDR3 sequence: CASSHSGQSTDTQYF. CDR3 DNA sequence: TGTGCCAGCAGCCATTCGGGACAATCCACAGATACGCAGTATTTT.

CDR3 residues: CASSQSGGPADTQYF. CDR3 nucleotides: TGCGCCAGCAGCCAATCAGGGGGGCCGGCAGATACGCAGTATTTT. The V gene is TRBV4-1, the J gene TRBJ2-3; perhaps TRBD1 as D (7 bases). The CDR3 length is 15 residues. V was clipped by 2 bases and J by 4 bases, with 13 bases between them. Per germline, CDR1 MGHRA and CDR2 YSYEKL.

This clone was seen once. This rearrangement joins TRBV5-1 to TRBJ1-2; D possibly corresponds to TRBD1 (6 bases). CDR1 is SGHRS and CDR2 is YFSETQ in the germline V gene. The CDR3 spans 15 residues. V dropped 4 bases and J dropped 4 bases, with 17 bases sitting between them. The CDR3 reads CASSPAGGSGYGYTF. The CDR3, as DNA: TGCGCCAGCAGCCCAGCTGGGGGCAGTGGCTATGGCTACACCTTC.

The J gene is TRBJ1-5, the V gene TRBV30; TRBD1 agrees at 7 bases. This CDR3 spans 14 amino acids. J was trimmed by 0 bases and V by 4 bases; bases with no gene match: 3. Germline values: CDR1 GTSNPN, CDR2 SVGIG (reference sequence). CDR3 sequence reads: CAWNRGNSNQPQHF. The CDR3 DNA reads TGTGCCTGGAACAGGGGAAATAGCAATCAGCCCCAGCATTTT.

V and J are TRBV6-6 and TRBJ1-1; D remains ambiguous. The ends were cut back, 2 bases at V and 2 bases at J, with 12 bases in the middle. This CDR3 is built from 15 residues. CDR1 and CDR2 from the germline V gene are MNHNY and SVGAGI (reference sequence). CDR3 nucleotide sequence: TGTGCCAGCAGTTACGATTCACGGGCAAACACTGAAGCTTTCTTT. Its protein is CASSYDSRANTEAFF.

The J gene is TRBJ2-7, the V gene TRBV5-6; D is possibly TRBD1 (5 bases). Germline V gene sequence: CDR1 SGHDT, CDR2 YYEEEE. This CDR3 comprises 13 residues. V dropped 0 bases and J dropped 3 bases, with 7 bases sitting between them. The CDR3 DNA follows: TGTGCCAGCAGCTTGGGGGGCTACTACGAGCAGTACTTC. Protein product: CASSLGGYYEQYF.

The chain recombines TRBV30 with TRBJ2-2, with D possibly being TRBD1 (6 bases). The CDR3 has 14 amino acids. V lost 5 bases, J lost 7 bases, and 17 bases lay in between. CDR1 is GTSNPN, CDR2 SVGIG, per germline (reference sequence). Here the CDR3 DNA reads TGTGCCTGGGAGGATACAGGGCTGGGCGGGGAGCTGTTTTTT. This encodes CAWEDTGLGGELFF.

The V gene is TRBV7-3, the J gene TRBJ1-2, with TRBD1 identical over 8 bases. The CDR3 consists of 13 residues. The ends lost 6 bases at V and 6 bases at J; junction bases unmatched: 6. CDR1 is SGHTA, CDR2 FQGTGA, per germline. Written as DNA, the CDR3 is TGTGCCAGCAGGGCAGGGGGCGCGGATGGCTACACCTTC. Protein sequence: CASRAGGADGYTF.

The chain combines TRBV11-2 with TRBJ2-2; a weak D match, TRBD1 (8 bases). The CDR3 contains 15 residues. V dropped 5 bases and J dropped 5 bases, with 15 bases sitting between them. Germline lookup yields CDR1 SGHAT and CDR2 FQNNGV. CDR3 in DNA: TGTGCCAGCAGCCAGGGGGCGGGAGCGACCGGGGAGCTGTTTTTT. Its protein is CASSQGAGATGELFF.

V usage is TRBV5-6 and J usage is TRBJ2-1; TRBD2 agrees at 8 bases. The V and J ends lost 1 base and 9 bases, in that order; junction bases with no gene match: 9. This CDR3 has 15 amino acids. Germline CDR1 and CDR2: SGHDT and YYEEEE. This CDR3 is CASSLPAGAGVEQFF. The CDR3 coding sequence is TGTGCCAGCAGCTTGCCAGCGGGAGCAGGTGTTGAGCAGTTCTTC.

This clone appeared once. The chain is built from TRBV11-2 and TRBJ2-7; no definite D call. In germline, CDR1 is SGHAT, CDR2 FQNNGV. The CDR3 runs to 14 residues. Trimming removed 5 bases from V and 2 bases from J, with 13 bases in between. The CDR3 loop is CASSPGYGPYEQYF. The CDR3 coding sequence is TGTGCCAGCAGCCCGGGTTATGGGCCCTACGAGCAGTACTTC.

This chain uses TRBV5-1 with TRBJ1-1; D perhaps matches TRBD1 (5 bases). Germline CDR1 reads SGHRS; CDR2 reads YFSETQ. CDR3 size: 14 residues. Trimming shortened V by 0 bases and J by 4 bases, and 10 bases separated the two germline ends. The CDR3 region has the DNA TGCGCCAGCAGCTTGGTGGGGCAGGGCACTGAAGCTTTCTTT. Translation gives CASSLVGQGTEAFF. Full variable domain (outside the CDR3, taken from reference TRBV5-1 and TRBJ1-1): KAGVTQTPRYLIKTRGQQVTLSCSPISGHRSVSWYQQTPGQGLQFLFEYFSETQRNKGNFPGRFSGRQFSNSRSEMNVSTLELGDSALYLCASSLVGQGTEAFFGQGTRLTVV.

V is TRBV15 and J is TRBJ2-2, with 10 nucleotides matching TRBD1. Losses at the gene ends were 0 bases for V and 3 bases for J; bases not matched to a gene: 1. The CDR3 is 16 residues long. Germline lookup yields CDR1 LNHNV and CDR2 YYDKDF (reference sequence). The CDR3 coding sequence is TGTGCCACCAGCAGAGATGGGACAGGGGACACCGGGGAGCTGTTTTTT. This translates into CATSRDGTGDTGELFF.

The chain employs TRBV5-6 and TRBJ1-2; no reliable D call. Germline lookup yields CDR1 SGHDT and CDR2 YYEEEE. Between the trimmed V and J ends, which lost 5 bases and 4 bases, there was a span of 12 bases. The CDR3 covers 13 residues. As DNA, the CDR3 is TGTGCCAGCAGGCAAAGGGAACTCTATGGCTACACCTTC. This translates into CASRQRELYGYTF.

In nucleotides, the CDR3 is TGTGCCAGCAGCGGACGGGACAGGTTAACGAACACTGAAGCTTTCTTT. The encoded protein is CASSGRDRLTNTEAFF. The rearrangement joins TRBV2 to TRBJ1-1, with TRBD1 matching over 8 bases. J gave up 1 base and V 6 bases, and 10 bases lay outside the gene matches. The length of the CDR3 is 16 residues. From germline, CDR1 is SNHLY and CDR2 FYNNEI.

This clone showed up just a few times. The rearrangement uses TRBV7-2 and TRBJ2-1; a weak D match, TRBD1 (6 bases). The length of the CDR3 is 16 residues. The germline V gene encodes CDR1 SGHTA and CDR2 FQGNSA. Trimming pared 5 bases from V and 8 bases from J, leaving 22 bases between. The CDR3 loop reads CASSPIPGRGSHEQFF. CDR3 bases: TGTGCCAGCAGCCCGATCCCAGGTAGGGGGAGCCATGAGCAGTTCTTC.

The chain uses TRBV6-5 and TRBJ2-3; D gene ambiguous. Germline CDR1 is MNHEY and CDR2 is SVGAGI. This CDR3 is built from 15 residues. V was clipped by 2 bases and J by 1 base, with 10 bases between them. The CDR3 region is CASSYRLGGTDTQYF. CDR3 coding DNA: TGTGCCAGCAGTTACAGGCTGGGTGGCACAGATACGCAGTATTTT.